These T cell receptor beta chains were read from a single sample in a study of CD8 T cells in Susac syndrome. TCRdb reanalysed the immunoSEQ multiplex PCR reads using MiXCR and keeps one entry per CDR3 protein. This table holds some 200,000 distinct CDR3 sequences, approximately 94% found once. Material for sequencing was CD4+ T cells from PBMCs. These receptors all stem from a human donor with Susac syndrome. Each CDR3 is given with its conserved first and last residue. A D gene is named only where the DNA matches it firmly. Rows may omit the clone size; those that give it use once, few, many or a size class.

>-|-|TRBJ2-3|TRBV24-1
CATSDSNTDTQYF
TGTGCCACCAGTGATTCAAACACAGATACGCAGTATTTT
>TRBD2|once|TRBJ2-5|TRBV5-8
CASSRQSKVEGGETQYF
TGTGCCAGCAGCCGTCAATCGAAGGTGGAGGGAGGGGAGACCCAGTACTTC
>TRBD1|-|TRBJ1-1|TRBV14
CASSQVWDRVIMNTEAFF
TGTGCCAGCAGTCAGGTCTGGGACAGGGTTATCATGAACACTGAAGCTTTCTTT
>-|-|TRBJ2-1|TRBV3-1
CASSLEGLAYNEQFF
TGTGCCAGCAGCCTGGAGGGTCTCGCCTACAATGAGCAGTTCTTC
>-|-|TRBJ1-1|TRBV29-1
CSVLRTERGTEAFF
TGCAGCGTCCTTCGGACAGAAAGGGGCACTGAAGCTTTCTTT
>TRBD1|-|TRBJ1-2|TRBV11-1
CASSLLGQIYGYTF
TGTGCCAGCAGCTTATTGGGACAGATCTATGGCTACACCTTC
>-|-|TRBJ1-1|TRBV2
CASSRGGREAFF
TGTGCCAGCAGCCGGGGGGGTCGGGAAGCTTTCTTT
>TRBD2|-|TRBJ2-7|TRBV11-2
CASSLLGPGRGQYF
TGTGCCAGCAGCTTACTGGGCCCAGGGAGGGGGCAGTACTTC
>TRBD2|-|TRBJ2-5|TRBV27
CASGRGGSETQYF
TGTGCCAGCGGACGCGGGGGGTCGGAGACCCAGTACTTC
>-|-|TRBJ2-1|TRBV19
CASTKASEQFF
TGTGCCAGTACAAAAGCCAGTGAGCAGTTCTTC
>-|-|TRBJ1-4|TRBV6-1
CASFRGGTIEKLFF
TGTGCCAGCTTTAGAGGGGGTACAATTGAAAAACTGTTTTTT
>TRBD1|-|TRBJ1-1|TRBV20-1
CSAPHLDRATEAFF
TGCAGTGCTCCACACCTCGACAGGGCGACTGAAGCTTTCTTT
>TRBD1|-|TRBJ1-2|TRBV5-4
CASSLEGVQGAGGYTF
TGTGCCAGCAGCTTGGAGGGGGTGCAGGGGGCAGGGGGCTACACCTTC
>-|-|TRBJ1-1|TRBV7-9
CASSPQVGRTEAFF
TGTGCCAGCAGCCCTCAGGTGGGTCGCACTGAAGCTTTCTTT
>-|-|TRBJ1-1|TRBV30
CAWSFGLEAFF
TGTGCCTGGAGTTTCGGACTCGAAGCTTTCTTT
>TRBD2|once|TRBJ2-3|TRBV10-3
CAISAGGSTDTQYF
TGTGCCATCAGCGCGGGGGGGAGCACAGATACGCAGTATTTT
>-|-|TRBJ2-7|TRBV7-2
CASSLAPGAEQYF
TGTGCCAGCAGCTTAGCTCCAGGCGCCGAGCAGTACTTC
>TRBD2|-|TRBJ2-3|TRBV7-2
CASSLTASGATDTQYF
TGTGCCAGCAGCTTAACGGCTAGCGGGGCCACAGATACGCAGTATTTT
>TRBD2|once|TRBJ2-3|TRBV4-1
CASSPRGLAGASTDTQYF
TGCGCCAGCAGCCCCCGCGGACTAGCGGGGGCTAGCACAGATACGCAGTATTTT
>TRBD2|-|TRBJ2-7|TRBV7-2
CASSPLAGGHAGQYF
TGTGCCAGCAGCCCTCTAGCGGGGGGTCACGCCGGGCAGTACTTC
>-|-|TRBJ1-4|TRBV18
CASSPLGTEKLFF
TGTGCCAGCTCACCACTCGGGACCGAAAAACTGTTTTTT
>-|-|TRBJ2-7|TRBV10-2
CASIRGDPSYEQYF
TGCGCCAGCATTAGAGGGGACCCCTCCTACGAGCAGTACTTC
>TRBD2|-|TRBJ2-5|TRBV6-6
CASSYSGRGDTETQYF
TGTGCCAGCAGTTACTCCGGGCGGGGGGATACGGAGACCCAGTACTTC
>-|-|TRBJ1-1|TRBV2
CASSTPGGSYTEAFF
TGTGCCAGCAGCACGCCAGGAGGGTCGTACACTGAAGCTTTCTTT
>-|-|TRBJ2-1|TRBV14
CASSQGSPGTHQMYQFF
TGTGCCAGCAGCCAAGGCTCCCCCGGGACTCACCAAATGTATCAGTTCTTC
>-|-|TRBJ1-1|TRBV19
CASSIWGLDTEAFF
TGTGCCAGTAGTATTTGGGGCTTGGACACTGAAGCTTTCTTT
>TRBD1|-|TRBJ1-3|TRBV18
CASSPSGQNGNTIYF
TGTGCCAGCTCACCATCGGGACAGAACGGAAACACCATATATTTT
>-|once|TRBJ1-5|TRBV27
CASSFSRDQPQHF
TGTGCCAGCAGTTTCAGTCGCGATCAGCCCCAGCATTTT
>-|-|TRBJ1-2|TRBV19
CATEAAFYGYTF
TGTGCCACCGAGGCGGCCTTCTATGGCTACACCTTC
>-|-|TRBJ1-5|TRBV6-2/TRBV6-3
CASKSMDQPQHF
TGTGCCAGCAAGTCAATGGATCAGCCCCAGCATTTT
>TRBD1|-|TRBJ1-6|TRBV20-1
CSARPGQGNSPLHF
TGCAGTGCTAGACCGGGACAGGGGAATTCACCCCTCCACTTT
>-|-|TRBJ1-6|TRBV4-2
CASSLEDLANSPLHF
TGTGCCAGCAGCCTGGAAGATCTTGCTAATTCACCCCTCCACTTT
>TRBD1|-|TRBJ1-6|TRBV30
CACTGTGYNSPLHF
TGTGCCTGCACCGGGACAGGCTATAATTCACCCCTCCACTTT
>-|-|TRBJ1-5|TRBV5-6
CASSPWAAGQPQHF
TGTGCCAGCAGCCCGTGGGCAGCGGGTCAGCCCCAGCATTTT
>TRBD2|-|TRBJ2-5|TRBV3-1
CASSQDRRAGGLNAETQYF
TGTGCCAGCAGCCAAGATCGAAGGGCGGGGGGGCTCAATGCCGAGACCCAGTACTTC
>TRBD1|-|TRBJ2-5|TRBV12-5
CASGSGTDQETQYF
TGTGCTAGTGGTTCAGGGACAGATCAAGAGACCCAGTACTTC
>-|-|TRBJ1-2|TRBV28
CASVQGWGYTF
TGTGCCAGCGTCCAGGGATGGGGCTACACCTTC
>TRBD1|-|TRBJ1-2|TRBV19
CASSLPGQGYGYTF
TGTGCCAGTAGTCTACCGGGACAGGGATATGGCTACACCTTC
>-|-|TRBJ2-3|TRBV20-1
CSARRTGSIADTQYF
TGCAGTGCTAGACGTACAGGGTCCATTGCAGATACGCAGTATTTT
>TRBD1|-|TRBJ2-4|TRBV6-5
CASSGQAAKNIQYF
TGTGCCAGCAGTGGACAGGCCGCCAAAAACATTCAGTACTTC
>-|-|TRBJ1-1|TRBV29-1
CSVGRTGALNTEAFF
TGCAGCGTTGGGCGTACCGGGGCCCTGAACACTGAAGCTTTCTTT
>-|-|TRBJ1-4|TRBV4-3
CASSQDIVGGGGEKLFF
TGCGCCAGCAGCCAAGATATAGTTGGAGGGGGTGGTGAAAAACTGTTTTTT
>-|-|TRBJ1-1|TRBV27
CASSLDRLNTEAFF
TGTGCCAGCAGTTTAGACAGGTTGAACACTGAAGCTTTCTTT
>-|once|TRBJ1-5|TRBV27
CASSLSRDRTQPQHF
TGTGCCAGCAGTTTATCCCGAGACAGAACTCAGCCCCAGCATTTT
>-|-|TRBJ2-1|TRBV2
CARASYNEQFF
TGTGCCAGAGCTAGCTACAATGAGCAGTTCTTC
>-|-|TRBJ2-7|TRBV6-2/TRBV6-3
CASIAGTDFIYEQYF
TGTGCCAGCATAGCCGGGACGGACTTTATCTACGAGCAGTACTTC
>TRBD1|-|TRBJ2-2|TRBV29-1
CSIFRGILAGELFF
TGCAGTATTTTCAGGGGGATTTTAGCCGGGGAGCTGTTTTTT
>-|-|TRBJ1-4|TRBV15
CATSRAGGGNEKLFF
TGTGCCACCAGCAGAGCCGGTGGGGGAAATGAAAAACTGTTTTTT
>-|-|TRBJ2-1|TRBV5-4
CASSSPTPGEQFF
TGTGCCAGCAGCTCCCCGACCCCGGGGGAGCAGTTCTTC
>TRBD2|-|TRBJ2-5|TRBV18
CASSRPGLAQETQYF
TGTGCCAGCTCACGACCGGGACTAGCGCAAGAGACCCAGTACTTC
>TRBD2|few|TRBJ2-5|TRBV7-3
CASSLTGAGGHANQETQYF
TGTGCCAGCAGCTTAACAGGCGCGGGGGGCCACGCGAATCAAGAGACCCAGTACTTC
>-|-|TRBJ2-1|TRBV3-1
CASRQGGNEQFF
TGTGCCAGCAGGCAGGGTGGCAATGAGCAGTTCTTC
>TRBD2|-|TRBJ2-7|TRBV4-2
CASSQERGGFYEQYF
TGTGCCAGCAGCCAGGAGCGGGGGGGCTTCTACGAGCAGTACTTC
>-|-|TRBJ2-7|TRBV11-3
CASAPRQGYEQYF
TGTGCCAGCGCCCCGAGGCAGGGCTACGAGCAGTACTTC
>-|-|TRBJ2-2|TRBV12-3/TRBV12-4
CASSLDRPDTGELFF
TGTGCCAGCAGTTTAGACCGACCCGATACCGGGGAGCTGTTTTTT
>-|-|TRBJ2-1|TRBV14
CASSPTWGRGSYNEQFF
TGTGCCAGCAGCCCAACCTGGGGCCGAGGCTCCTACAATGAGCAGTTCTTC
>-|-|TRBJ2-4|TRBV6-2/TRBV6-3
CASRTSGAKNIQYF
TGTGCCAGCAGAACTAGTGGGGCCAAAAACATTCAGTACTTC
>-|-|TRBJ1-1|TRBV20-1
CSAHAPSFGNTEAFF
TGCAGTGCGCATGCCCCGAGTTTCGGGAACACTGAAGCTTTCTTT
>TRBD1|-|TRBJ2-3|TRBV9
CASSVRTGSTDTQYF
TGTGCCAGCAGCGTAAGGACAGGGAGTACAGATACGCAGTATTTT